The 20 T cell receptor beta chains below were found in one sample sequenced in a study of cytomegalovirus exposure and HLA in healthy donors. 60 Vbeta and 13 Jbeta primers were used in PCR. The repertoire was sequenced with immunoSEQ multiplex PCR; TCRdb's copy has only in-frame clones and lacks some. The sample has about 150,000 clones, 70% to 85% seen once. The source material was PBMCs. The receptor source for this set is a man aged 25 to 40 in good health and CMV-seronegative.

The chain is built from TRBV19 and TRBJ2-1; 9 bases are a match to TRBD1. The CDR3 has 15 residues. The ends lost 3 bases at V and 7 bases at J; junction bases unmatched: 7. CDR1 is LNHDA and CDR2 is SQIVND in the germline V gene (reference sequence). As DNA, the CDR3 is TGTGCCAGTAGTATTATGACAGGGGGGCGGAATGAGCAGTTCTTC. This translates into CASSIMTGGRNEQFF. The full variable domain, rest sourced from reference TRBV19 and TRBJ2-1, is DGGITQSPKYLFRKEGQNVTLSCEQNLNHDAMYWYRQDPGQGLRLIYYSQIVNDFQKGDIAEGYSVSREKKESFPLTVTSAQKNPTAFYLCASSIMTGGRNEQFFGPGTRLTVL.

The CDR3 DNA is TGTGCCAGTAGTGCAGGGAATGAAAAACTGTTTTTT. It specifies CASSAGNEKLFF. The chain employs TRBV19 and TRBJ1-4; D might be TRBD1 (5 bases). The CDR3 loop spans 12 amino acids. Germline CDR1 reads LNHDA; CDR2 reads SQIVND (reference sequence). V was clipped by 5 bases and J by 5 bases, with 6 bases between them.

This CDR3 is CASSSPGQNTGELFF. DNA for the CDR3: TGTGCCAGCAGCTCCCCGGGACAGAACACCGGGGAGCTGTTTTTT. The J gene is TRBJ2-2, the V gene TRBV5-4; D is possibly TRBD1 (6 bases). CDR1 and CDR2 from the germline V gene are SGHNT and YYREEE (reference sequence). This CDR3 is 15 amino acids long. V was pared by 3 bases and J by 1 base, with 10 bases between.

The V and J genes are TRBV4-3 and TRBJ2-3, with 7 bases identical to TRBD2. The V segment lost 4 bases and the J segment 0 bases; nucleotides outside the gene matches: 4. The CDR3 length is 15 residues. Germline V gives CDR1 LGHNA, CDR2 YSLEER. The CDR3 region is CASSPQRGSTDTQYF. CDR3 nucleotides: TGCGCCAGCAGCCCCCAGCGGGGTAGCACAGATACGCAGTATTTT.

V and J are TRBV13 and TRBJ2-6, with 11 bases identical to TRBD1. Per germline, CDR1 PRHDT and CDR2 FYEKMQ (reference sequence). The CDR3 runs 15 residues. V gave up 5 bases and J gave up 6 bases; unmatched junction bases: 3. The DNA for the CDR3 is TGTGCCAGCAGCCTGGGACAGGGGGAGGCCAACGTCCTGACTTTC. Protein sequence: CASSLGQGEANVLTF.

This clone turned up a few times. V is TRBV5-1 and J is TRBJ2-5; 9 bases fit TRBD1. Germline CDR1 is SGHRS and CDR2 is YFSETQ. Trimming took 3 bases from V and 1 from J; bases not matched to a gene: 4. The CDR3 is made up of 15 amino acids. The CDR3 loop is CASSSGTGPQETQYF. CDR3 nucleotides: TGCGCCAGCAGCTCCGGGACAGGGCCCCAAGAGACCCAGTACTTC.

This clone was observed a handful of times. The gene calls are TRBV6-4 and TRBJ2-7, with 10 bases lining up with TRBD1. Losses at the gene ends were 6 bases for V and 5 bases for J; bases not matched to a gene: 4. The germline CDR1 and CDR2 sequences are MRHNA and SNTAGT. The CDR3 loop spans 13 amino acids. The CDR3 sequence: CASRRQGANEQYF. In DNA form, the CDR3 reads TGTGCCAGCAGAAGACAGGGGGCCAACGAGCAGTACTTC.

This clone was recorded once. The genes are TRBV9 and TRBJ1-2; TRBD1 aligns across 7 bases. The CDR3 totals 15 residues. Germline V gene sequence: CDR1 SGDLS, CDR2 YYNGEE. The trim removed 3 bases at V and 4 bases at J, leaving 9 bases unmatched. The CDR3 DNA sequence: TGTGCCAGCAGCGCACAGGGGTCTCCTGTCTATGGCTACACCTTC. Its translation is CASSAQGSPVYGYTF.

The CDR3 DNA sequence: TGTGCCAGCAGCTACCGGGGGAACACTGAAGCTTTCTTT. Translating it yields CASSYRGNTEAFF. The J gene is TRBJ1-1, the V gene TRBV5-6, with D unclear. CDR3 length: 13 amino acids. Per germline, CDR1 SGHDT and CDR2 YYEEEE. V lost 3 bases and J 1 base, leaving 7 bases between the germline ends.

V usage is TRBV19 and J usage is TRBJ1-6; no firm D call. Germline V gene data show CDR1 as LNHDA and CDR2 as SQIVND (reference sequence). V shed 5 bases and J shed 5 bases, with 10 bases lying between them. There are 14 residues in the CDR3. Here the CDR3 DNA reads TGTGCCAGTAGTTCAGGCAGCAATAATTCACCCCTCCACTTT. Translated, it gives CASSSGSNNSPLHF.

In DNA, the CDR3 is TGTGCCACCAGCAGACCCGGGACAGGCTACGAGCAGTACTTC. Its protein product is CATSRPGTGYEQYF. The chain links TRBV15 to TRBJ2-7, with TRBD1 identical over 8 bases. CDR3 length: 14 amino acids. Germline V gene lookup returns CDR1 LNHNV and CDR2 YYDKDF (reference sequence). V lost 2 bases and J lost 3; bases outside the gene matches: 3.

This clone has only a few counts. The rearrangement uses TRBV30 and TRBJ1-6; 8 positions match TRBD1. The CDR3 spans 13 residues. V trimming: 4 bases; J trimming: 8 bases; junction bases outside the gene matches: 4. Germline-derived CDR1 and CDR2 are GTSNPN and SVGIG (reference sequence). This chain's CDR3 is CAWMDRADSPLHF. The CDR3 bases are TGTGCCTGGATGGACAGGGCGGATTCACCCCTCCACTTT. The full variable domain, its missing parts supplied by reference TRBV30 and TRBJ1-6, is SQTIHQWPATLVQPVGSPLSLECTVEGTSNPNLYWYRQAAGRGLQLLFYSVGIGQISSEVPQNLSASRPQDRQFILSSKKLLLSDSGFYLCAWMDRADSPLHFGNGTRLTVT.

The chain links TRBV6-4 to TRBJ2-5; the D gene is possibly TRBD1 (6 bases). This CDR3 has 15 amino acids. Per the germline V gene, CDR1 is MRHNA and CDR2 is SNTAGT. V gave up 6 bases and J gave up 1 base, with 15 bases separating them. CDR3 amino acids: CASRLSGTTQETQYF. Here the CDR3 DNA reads TGTGCCAGCAGACTCTCTGGGACAACCCAAGAGACCCAGTACTTC.

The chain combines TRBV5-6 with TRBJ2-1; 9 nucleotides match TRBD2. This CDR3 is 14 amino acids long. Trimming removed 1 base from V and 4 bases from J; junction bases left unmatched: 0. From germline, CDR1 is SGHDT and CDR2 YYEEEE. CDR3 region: CASSLTSGYNEQFF. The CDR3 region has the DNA TGTGCCAGCAGCTTGACTAGCGGGTACAATGAGCAGTTCTTC.

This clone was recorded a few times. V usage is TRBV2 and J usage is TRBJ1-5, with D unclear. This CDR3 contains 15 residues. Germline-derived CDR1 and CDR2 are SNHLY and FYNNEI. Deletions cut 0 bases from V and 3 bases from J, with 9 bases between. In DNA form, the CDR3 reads TGTGCCAGCAGTGAAGCGTCCACACCCAATCAGCCCCAGCATTTT. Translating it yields CASSEASTPNQPQHF.

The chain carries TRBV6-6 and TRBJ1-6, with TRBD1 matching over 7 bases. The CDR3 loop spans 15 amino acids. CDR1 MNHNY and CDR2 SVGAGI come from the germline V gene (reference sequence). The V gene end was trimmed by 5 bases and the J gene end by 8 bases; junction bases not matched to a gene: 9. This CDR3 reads CASSQLQGPDSPLHF. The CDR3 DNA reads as TGTGCCAGCAGTCAACTACAGGGGCCGGATTCACCCCTCCACTTT.

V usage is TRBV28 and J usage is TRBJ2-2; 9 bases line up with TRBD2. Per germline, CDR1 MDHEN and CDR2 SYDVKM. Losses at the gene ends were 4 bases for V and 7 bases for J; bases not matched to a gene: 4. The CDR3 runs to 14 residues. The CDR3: CASSWRGGVGELFF. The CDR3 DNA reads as TGTGCCAGCAGTTGGCGGGGGGGGGTCGGGGAGCTGTTTTTT.

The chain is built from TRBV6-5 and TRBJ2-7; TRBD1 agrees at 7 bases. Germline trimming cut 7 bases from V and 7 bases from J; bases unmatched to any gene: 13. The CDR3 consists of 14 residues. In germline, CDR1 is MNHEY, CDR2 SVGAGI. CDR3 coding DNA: TGTGCCAGCACCCCGACAGGGCCTCCGGGGGAGCAGTACTTC. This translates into CASTPTGPPGEQYF.

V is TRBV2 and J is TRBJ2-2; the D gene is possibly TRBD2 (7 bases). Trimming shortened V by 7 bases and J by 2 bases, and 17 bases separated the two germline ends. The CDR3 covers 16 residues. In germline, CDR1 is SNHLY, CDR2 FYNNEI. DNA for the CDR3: TGTGCCAGCACCCGATGGGGGGGCGTAAACACCGGGGAGCTGTTTTTT. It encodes CASTRWGGVNTGELFF.

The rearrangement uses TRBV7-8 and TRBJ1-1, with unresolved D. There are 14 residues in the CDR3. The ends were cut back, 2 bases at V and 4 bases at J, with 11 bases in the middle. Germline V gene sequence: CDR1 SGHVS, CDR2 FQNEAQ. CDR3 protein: CASSLQPGSTEAFF. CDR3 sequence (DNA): TGTGCCAGCAGCTTACAGCCCGGGAGCACTGAAGCTTTCTTT.